These 13 T cell receptor beta chains originate from one sample sequenced in a study of T cell responses to AZD1222 COVID-19 vaccine. Assay: immunoSEQ multiplex PCR; the TCRdb copy retains only in-frame clones and omits some. The data contain some 39,000 clones, 90% of them singletons. This sample comprised peripheral blood, obtained 28 days after the second AZD1222 dose. The receptors shown here come from an adult who received the AZD1222 COVID-19 vaccine.

The chain carries TRBV4-3 and TRBJ1-6, with TRBD1 identical over 9 bases. CDR3 length: 15 amino acids. Germline loops: CDR1 LGHNA, CDR2 YSLEER. The ends lost 0 bases at V and 7 bases at J; junction bases unmatched: 1. CDR3 region: CASSQDGTGNSPLHF. The CDR3 DNA is TGCGCCAGCAGCCAAGACGGGACAGGGAATTCACCCCTCCACTTT.

The rearrangement links TRBV6-4 to TRBJ2-1; D is perhaps TRBD2 (6 bases). Germline CDR1 and CDR2: MRHNA and SNTAGT. CDR3 length equals 13 residues. Trimming took 0 bases from V and 6 from J, leaving 6 bases between them. The CDR3 here is CASSDSEGNEQFF. CDR3 bases: TGTGCCAGCAGTGACTCGGAGGGCAATGAGCAGTTCTTC.

The genes are TRBV4-1 and TRBJ2-3, with no clear D. Between the trimmed V and J ends, which lost 0 bases and 4 bases, there was a span of 5 bases. CDR1 is MGHRA, CDR2 YSYEKL, per germline. CDR3 length equals 13 residues. CDR3 sequence (DNA): TGCGCCAGCAGCCAAGAGGCGCCAGATACGCAGTATTTT. This codes for CASSQEAPDTQYF.

V usage is TRBV19 and J usage is TRBJ2-5, with 12 nucleotides matching TRBD2. Germline CDR1 reads LNHDA; CDR2 reads SQIVND (reference sequence). The V gene end was trimmed by 6 bases and the J gene end by 4 bases; junction bases not matched to a gene: 6. CDR3 size: 15 residues. The CDR3: CASRSGLAGGETQYF. The CDR3 nucleotides read TGTGCCAGTAGATCGGGACTAGCGGGCGGAGAGACCCAGTACTTC.

The V gene is TRBV5-6, the J gene TRBJ2-7; TRBD1 matches 8 bases. Germline V gene data show CDR1 as SGHDT and CDR2 as YYEEEE. CDR3 length equals 16 residues. V lost 0 bases and J lost 2; bases outside the gene matches: 7. CDR3 protein: CASSLAIGQGAYEQYF. CDR3 sequence (DNA): TGTGCCAGCAGCTTGGCCATTGGACAGGGAGCCTACGAGCAGTACTTC. The full variable domain, its missing parts supplied by reference TRBV5-6 and TRBJ2-7, is DAGVTQSPTHLIKTRGQQVTLRCSPKSGHDTVSWYQQALGQGPQFIFQYYEEEERQRGNFPDRFSGHQFPNYSSELNVNALLLGDSALYLCASSLAIGQGAYEQYFGPGTRLTVT.

The rearrangement uses TRBV5-6 and TRBJ2-7; a possible D gene is TRBD1 (6 bases). Germline V gives CDR1 SGHDT, CDR2 YYEEEE. This CDR3 has 13 amino acids. V was shortened by 2 bases and J by 3 bases, with 9 bases between the two germline ends. The CDR3 is CASSFGQNYEQYF. In nucleotides, the CDR3 is TGTGCCAGCAGCTTCGGACAGAACTACGAGCAGTACTTC.

This chain links TRBV6-5 with TRBJ1-2, with D possibly TRBD1 on 6 matching bases. Trimming took off 6 bases at V and 4 bases at J, with 9 bases between the two ends. CDR1 is MNHEY, CDR2 SVGAGI, per germline. The CDR3 is 12 amino acids. The DNA for the CDR3 is TGTGCCAGCAGAGGAGGGGGCTATGGCTACACCTTC. As protein: CASRGGGYGYTF.

This sequence joins TRBV3-1 (or the pseudogene TRBV3-2) and TRBJ1-1; D remains unclear. The CDR3 length is 14 residues. From germline, CDR1 is LGHDT and CDR2 YNNKEL (reference sequence). V was shortened by 2 bases and J by 1 base, with 8 bases between the two germline ends. The CDR3 reads CASSQNSKNTEAFF. The CDR3 DNA is TGTGCCAGCAGCCAAAACAGTAAGAACACTGAAGCTTTCTTT.

This chain joins TRBV7-2 and TRBJ2-3, with no clear D. Germline CDR1 is SGHTA and CDR2 is FQGNSA. The V end lost 1 base, the J end lost 2 bases, and 10 bases lay between the germline ends. The CDR3 length is 15 residues. This CDR3 reads CASSLDAGPTDTQYF. CDR3 DNA: TGTGCCAGCAGCTTAGACGCCGGCCCCACAGATACGCAGTATTTT.

The chain joins TRBV9 to TRBJ2-7, with 10 bases matching TRBD1. This CDR3 is 16 amino acids long. The germline V gene encodes CDR1 SGDLS and CDR2 YYNGEE. The V and J ends lost 4 bases and 5 bases, in that order; junction bases with no gene match: 12. In DNA form, the CDR3 reads TGTGCCAGCAGCAACACCGGGACAGGGGTCTTCCACGAGCAGTACTTC. This sequence encodes CASSNTGTGVFHEQYF.

The chain employs TRBV6-6 and TRBJ1-3, with a possible D match to TRBD1 (6 bases). The V gene's germline CDR1 is MNHNY and CDR2 SVGAGI (reference sequence). V was shortened by 6 bases and J by 0 bases, with 12 bases between the two germline ends. CDR3 length: 15 residues. CDR3 amino acids: CASSLQGNSGNTIYF. The CDR3 DNA is TGTGCCAGCAGCTTACAGGGTAACTCTGGAAACACCATATATTTT.

This clone was observed a single time. This chain links TRBV2 with TRBJ1-1, with a possible D match to TRBD1 (6 bases). V gave up 7 bases and J gave up 2 bases, with 11 bases separating them. Per germline, CDR1 SNHLY and CDR2 FYNNEI. The CDR3 length is 13 residues. CDR3 sequence (DNA): TGTGCCAGCATGAAGGGGGGAAACACTGAAGCTTTCTTT. Translation gives CASMKGGNTEAFF.

This chain connects TRBV5-1 to TRBJ2-7; the D is unclear. Trimming took off 0 bases at V and 5 bases at J, with 9 bases between the two ends. The CDR3 is 13 residues long. From germline, CDR1 is SGHRS and CDR2 YFSETQ. The CDR3 DNA reads TGCGCCAGCAGCTTGGATTGGGGTAACGAGCAGTACTTC. This codes for CASSLDWGNEQYF.